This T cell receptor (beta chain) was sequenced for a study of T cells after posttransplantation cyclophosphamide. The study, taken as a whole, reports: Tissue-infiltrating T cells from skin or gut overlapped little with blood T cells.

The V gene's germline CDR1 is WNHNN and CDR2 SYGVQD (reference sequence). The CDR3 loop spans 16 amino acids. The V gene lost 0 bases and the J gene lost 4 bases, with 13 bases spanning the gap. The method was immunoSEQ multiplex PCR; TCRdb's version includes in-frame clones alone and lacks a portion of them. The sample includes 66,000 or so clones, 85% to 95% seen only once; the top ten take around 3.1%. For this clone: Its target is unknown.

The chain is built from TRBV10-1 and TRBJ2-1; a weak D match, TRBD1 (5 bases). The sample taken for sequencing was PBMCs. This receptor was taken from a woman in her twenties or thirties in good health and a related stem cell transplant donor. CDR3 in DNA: TGCGCCAGCAGTGAGTCAAGTGGGGCCCTGTACAATGAGCAGTTCTTC. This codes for CASSESSGALYNEQFF.